Below, one T cell receptor beta chain is given with its context. No count is recorded, but by frequency this clone is medium-sized (0.01 to 0.1%). Its target antigen remains unknown. Receptor amplification or capture employed the immunoSEQ multiplex PCR assay. Adaptive Biotechnologies carried out the TCRbeta CDR3 sequencing. In the paper's pipeline: To assess repertoire similarity, the researchers used the Chao-modified Jaccard index along with median clonotype overlap taken from 200 random subsamples at equal sample size. Similarity analyses were performed using either productive nucleotide sequences or in silico-translated amino acid sequences. Hierarchical clustering with single linkage and t-SNE based on Chao-modified Jaccard distances were applied for the comparison of repertoires. Repertoire diversity was measured with the Renyi index after sample size normalisation across a range of alpha values. TCRdb re-hosts the immuneACCESS table, in-frame sequences only. Its copies lack some clones; in the studies checked, an unresolved V gene accounts for under half of them, and the cause for the rest is not known. That table is the source of V, J and clone size, and D and trimming were worked out from the DNA. Per the sample table, the count is under 1,200 clones. The ten biggest clones cover less than 6% of the sample.

This sample stems from a study of synovial regulatory T cells in juvenile arthritis (dated by TCRdb to about 2015). Turning to the overall study: Of the sequenced patients, about six received methotrexate, one received methotrexate plus infliximab, a few were therapy-naive, and one had no treatment information. TCRbeta CDR3 repertoires of blood iaTreg cells, other blood Treg cells and synovial fluid Treg cells from matched patient samples were compared in the study. Effector T cell subsets were also sequenced in this cohort for comparisons, but the Treg dataset alone covers only blood and synovial fluid Treg cells. The TCR repertoire comparisons covered Treg and Teff subsets from about a dozen JIA patients with active disease.

As encoded in the germline V gene, CDR1 is LGHNA while CDR2 is YNFKEQ. Measured from the cysteine to the phenylalanine, the CDR3 is 14 residues long. The coding DNA is unavailable. General findings and caveats noted by the study authors: Lower TCR diversity was observed in blood iaTreg cells than in other blood Treg cells, consistent with antigen-driven expansion. Synovial Treg cells shared more CDR3 sequences with iaTreg cells than with other blood Treg cells; Chao-Jaccard similarity confirmed closer relation. iaTreg TCR repertoires were found to be largely private across patients and to partially overlap with synovial Teff and blood CPL repertoires.

iaTreg cells were defined as HLA-DR+ Treg cells, were more frequent in NO ID patients than in ID patients at Tend, and were hypothesised to expand during inflammation. TCR repertoires were obtained from 11 juvenile idiopathic arthritis patients with active disease who had not reached inactive disease, of whom 3 were polyarticular and 8 were oligoarticular. A median age of approximately 10 years (range about 2.4-22.9) and a median disease duration of around seven years (range 0.2-19.1) were recorded for the TCR-sequenced patients. Samples for TCR repertoire analysis were collected at two centres in Italy. Peripheral blood mononuclear cells were separated on a Histopaque-1077 density gradient and then cryopreserved in approximately 90% FCS with about 10% DMSO.

The chain was built from TRBV4-2 and TRBJ1-2. The TCR was taken from a donor aged 2-30 years with juvenile idiopathic arthritis. The sequencing sample was made of Treg cells from blood. Taken with the paper, the label for cell subset or site translates to: HLA-DR+ inflammation-associated blood Treg cells. The CDR3 region: CASSQDTKNYGYTF.